The clone carrying this TCR beta chain was recorded only once. The protocol was immunoSEQ multiplex PCR, while the TCRdb copy is restricted to in-frame clones and leaves out a portion. The repertoire holds more than 80,000 clones, with roughly two thirds as singletons. The data stem from a study of shared clonotypes between healthy human individuals. The germline V and J ends were trimmed by 1 base and 6 bases, with 12 bases remaining between them. The CDR3 totals 14 residues. In germline, CDR1 is SGHNT, CDR2 YYREEE (reference sequence). The sequence came from a man under 40 in good health. The genes are TRBV5-4 and TRBJ2-3; D unclear. Sequenced material: memory CD8+ T cells sorted from blood. Subset: CD45RO+ cells pooled with CCR7-negative TemRA cells. CDR3 residues: CASSLWSVQDTQYF. Here the CDR3 DNA reads TGTGCCAGCAGCTTGTGGAGTGTCCAGGATACGCAGTATTTT.